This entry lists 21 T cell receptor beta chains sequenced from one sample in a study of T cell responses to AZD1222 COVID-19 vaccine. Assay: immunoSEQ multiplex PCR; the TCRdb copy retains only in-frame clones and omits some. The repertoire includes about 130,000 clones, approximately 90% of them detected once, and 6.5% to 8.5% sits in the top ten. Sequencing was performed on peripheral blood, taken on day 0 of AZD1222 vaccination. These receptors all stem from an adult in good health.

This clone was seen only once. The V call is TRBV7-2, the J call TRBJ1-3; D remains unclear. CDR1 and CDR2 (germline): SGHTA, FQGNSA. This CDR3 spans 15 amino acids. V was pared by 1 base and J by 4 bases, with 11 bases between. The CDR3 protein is CASSLGMLDGNTIYF. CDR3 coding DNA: TGTGCCAGCAGCTTAGGGATGCTAGACGGAAACACCATATATTTT. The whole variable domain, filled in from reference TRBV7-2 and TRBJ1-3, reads GAGVSQSPSNKVTEKGKDVELRCDPISGHTALYWYRQSLGQGLEFLIYFQGNSAPDKSGLPSDRFSAERTGGSVSTLTIQRTQQEDSAVYLCASSLGMLDGNTIYFGEGSWLTVV.

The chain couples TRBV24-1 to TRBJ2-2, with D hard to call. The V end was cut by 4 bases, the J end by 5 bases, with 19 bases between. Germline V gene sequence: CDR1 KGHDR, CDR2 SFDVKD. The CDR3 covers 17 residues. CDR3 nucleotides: TGTGCCACCAGTGAACCGAATACCCGGGTTGGAACCGGGGAGCTGTTTTTT. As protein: CATSEPNTRVGTGELFF.

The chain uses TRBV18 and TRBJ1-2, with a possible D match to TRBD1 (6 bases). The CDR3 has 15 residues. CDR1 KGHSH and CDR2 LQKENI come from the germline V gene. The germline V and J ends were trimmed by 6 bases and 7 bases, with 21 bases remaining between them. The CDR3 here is CASSPPRQGRVGYTF. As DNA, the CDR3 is TGTGCCAGCTCGCCCCCGAGGCAGGGGCGAGTTGGCTACACCTTC.

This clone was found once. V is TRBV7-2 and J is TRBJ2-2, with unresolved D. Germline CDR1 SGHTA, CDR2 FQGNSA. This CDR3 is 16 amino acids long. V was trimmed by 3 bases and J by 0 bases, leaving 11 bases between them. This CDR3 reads CASSFPSLTNTGELFF. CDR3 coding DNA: TGTGCCAGCAGCTTTCCCTCCCTAACGAACACCGGGGAGCTGTTTTTT.

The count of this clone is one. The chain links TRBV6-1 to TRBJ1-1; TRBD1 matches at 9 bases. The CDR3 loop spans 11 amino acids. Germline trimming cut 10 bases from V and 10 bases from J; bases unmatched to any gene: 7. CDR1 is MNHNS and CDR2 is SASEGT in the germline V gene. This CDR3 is CAIQGARGAFF. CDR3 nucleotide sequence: TGTGCCATACAGGGGGCGCGGGGAGCTTTCTTT.

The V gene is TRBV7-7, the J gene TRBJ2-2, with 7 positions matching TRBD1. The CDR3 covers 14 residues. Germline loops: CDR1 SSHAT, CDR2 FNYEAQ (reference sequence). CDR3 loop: CASSPGQRAGELFF. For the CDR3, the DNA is TGTGCTAGTTCCCCGGGACAGCGTGCCGGGGAGCTGTTTTTT.

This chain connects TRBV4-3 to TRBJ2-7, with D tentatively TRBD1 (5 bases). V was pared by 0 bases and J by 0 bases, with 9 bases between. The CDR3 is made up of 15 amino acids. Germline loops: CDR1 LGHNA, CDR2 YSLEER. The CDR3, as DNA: TGCGCCAGCAGCCAAGATTGGGGCAGCTCCTACGAGCAGTACTTC. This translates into CASSQDWGSSYEQYF.

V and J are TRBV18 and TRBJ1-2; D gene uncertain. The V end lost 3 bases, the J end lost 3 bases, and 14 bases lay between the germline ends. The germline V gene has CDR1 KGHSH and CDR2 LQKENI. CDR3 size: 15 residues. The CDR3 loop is CASSPTWGGDYGYTF. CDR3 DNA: TGTGCCAGCTCACCTACATGGGGTGGCGACTATGGCTACACCTTC.

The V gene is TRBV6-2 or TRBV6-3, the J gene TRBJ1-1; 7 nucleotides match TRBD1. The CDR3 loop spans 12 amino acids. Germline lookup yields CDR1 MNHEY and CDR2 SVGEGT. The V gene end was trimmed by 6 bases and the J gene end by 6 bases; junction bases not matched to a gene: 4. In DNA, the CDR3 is TGTGCCAGCAGCCGTGGACAGGCTGAAGCTTTCTTT. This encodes CASSRGQAEAFF.

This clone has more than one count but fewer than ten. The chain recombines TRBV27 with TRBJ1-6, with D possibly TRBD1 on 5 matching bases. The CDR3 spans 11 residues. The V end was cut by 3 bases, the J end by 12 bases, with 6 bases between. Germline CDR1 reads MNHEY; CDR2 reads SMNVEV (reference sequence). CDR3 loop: CASSLGGPLHF. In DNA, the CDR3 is TGTGCCAGCAGTTTGGGGGGACCCCTCCACTTT.

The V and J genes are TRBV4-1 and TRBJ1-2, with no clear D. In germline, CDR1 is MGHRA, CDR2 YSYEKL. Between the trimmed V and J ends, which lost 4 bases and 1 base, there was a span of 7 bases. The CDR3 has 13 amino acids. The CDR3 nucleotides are TGCGCCAGCAGCCCACAGAGTAACTATGGCTACACCTTC. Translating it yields CASSPQSNYGYTF.

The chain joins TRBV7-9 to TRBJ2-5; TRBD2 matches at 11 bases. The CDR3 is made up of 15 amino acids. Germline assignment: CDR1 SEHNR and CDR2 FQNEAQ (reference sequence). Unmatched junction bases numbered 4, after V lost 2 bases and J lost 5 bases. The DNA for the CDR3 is TGTGCCAGCAGCTTACGTCCTAGCGGGGGGGAGACCCAGTACTTC. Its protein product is CASSLRPSGGETQYF.

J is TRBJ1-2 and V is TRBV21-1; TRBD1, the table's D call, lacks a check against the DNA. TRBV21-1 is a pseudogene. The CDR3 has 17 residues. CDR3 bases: TGTGCCAGCAGCAAAGGGACAGGGGGCCTCAAAGAATATGGCTACACCTTC. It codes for CASSKGTGGLKEYGYTF.

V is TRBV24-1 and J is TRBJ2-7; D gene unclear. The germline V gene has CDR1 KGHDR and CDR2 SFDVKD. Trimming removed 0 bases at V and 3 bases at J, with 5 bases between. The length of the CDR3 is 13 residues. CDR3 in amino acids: CATSDLANYEQYF. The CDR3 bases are TGTGCCACCAGTGATTTGGCCAACTACGAGCAGTACTTC.

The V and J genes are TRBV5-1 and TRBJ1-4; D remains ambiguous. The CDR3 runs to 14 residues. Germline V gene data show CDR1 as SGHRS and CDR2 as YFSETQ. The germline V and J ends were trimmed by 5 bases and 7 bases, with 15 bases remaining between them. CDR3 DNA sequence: TGCGCCAGCAGGCCGACCGTCAACCCTGAAAAACTGTTTTTT. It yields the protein CASRPTVNPEKLFF.

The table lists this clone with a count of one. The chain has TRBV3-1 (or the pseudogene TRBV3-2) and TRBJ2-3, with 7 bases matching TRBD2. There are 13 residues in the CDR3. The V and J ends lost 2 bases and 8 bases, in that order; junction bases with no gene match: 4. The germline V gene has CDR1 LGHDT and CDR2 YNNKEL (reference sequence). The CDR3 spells CASSQTSEGTQYF. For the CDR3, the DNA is TGTGCCAGCAGCCAAACTAGCGAGGGTACGCAGTATTTT.

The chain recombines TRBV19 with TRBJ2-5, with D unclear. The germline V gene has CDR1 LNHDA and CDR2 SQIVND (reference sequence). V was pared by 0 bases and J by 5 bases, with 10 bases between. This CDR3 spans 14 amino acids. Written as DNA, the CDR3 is TGTGCCAGTAGTATAGAGCCCTCGGCGGAGACCCAGTACTTC. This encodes CASSIEPSAETQYF.

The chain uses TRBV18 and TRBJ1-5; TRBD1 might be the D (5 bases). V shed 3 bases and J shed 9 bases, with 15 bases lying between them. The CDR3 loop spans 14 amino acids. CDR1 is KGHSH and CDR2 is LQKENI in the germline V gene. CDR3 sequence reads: CASSPGQGGWPQHF. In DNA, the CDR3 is TGTGCCAGCTCACCGGGGCAGGGAGGTTGGCCCCAGCATTTT.

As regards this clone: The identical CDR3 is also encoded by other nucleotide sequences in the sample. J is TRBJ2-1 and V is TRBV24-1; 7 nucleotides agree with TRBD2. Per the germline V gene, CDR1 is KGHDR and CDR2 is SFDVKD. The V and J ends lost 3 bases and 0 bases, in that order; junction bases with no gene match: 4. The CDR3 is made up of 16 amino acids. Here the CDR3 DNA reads TGTGCCACCAGTGATCTGCTAGCGGTCTCCTACAATGAGCAGTTCTTC. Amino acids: CATSDLLAVSYNEQFF.

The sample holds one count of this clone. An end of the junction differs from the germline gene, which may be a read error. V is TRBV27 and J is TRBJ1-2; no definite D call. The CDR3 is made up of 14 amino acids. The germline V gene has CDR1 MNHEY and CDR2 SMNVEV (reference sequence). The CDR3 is CASGLGLSDYGYTF. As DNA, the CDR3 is TGTGCCAGCGGTTTGGGGTTGAGTGACTATGGCTACACCTTC.

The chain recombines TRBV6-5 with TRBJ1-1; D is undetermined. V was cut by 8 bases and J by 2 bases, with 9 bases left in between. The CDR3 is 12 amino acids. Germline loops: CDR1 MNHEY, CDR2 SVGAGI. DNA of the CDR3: TGTGCCAGCCAGGACGGAAACACTGAAGCTTTCTTT. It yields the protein CASQDGNTEAFF.